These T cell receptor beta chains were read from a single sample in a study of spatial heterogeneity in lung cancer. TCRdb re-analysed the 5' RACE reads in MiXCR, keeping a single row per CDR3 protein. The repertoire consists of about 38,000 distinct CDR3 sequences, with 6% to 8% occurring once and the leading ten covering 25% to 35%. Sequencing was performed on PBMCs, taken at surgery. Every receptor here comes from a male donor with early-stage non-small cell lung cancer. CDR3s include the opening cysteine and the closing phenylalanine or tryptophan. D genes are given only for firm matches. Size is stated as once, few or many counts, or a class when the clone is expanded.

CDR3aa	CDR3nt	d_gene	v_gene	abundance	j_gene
CASSFTGVAYEQYF	TGCGCCAGCAGCTTTACGGGGGTCGCCTACGAGCAGTACTTC	-	TRBV5-1	many	TRBJ2-7
CASPWRGRTDTQYF	TGTGCCAGCCCCTGGCGGGGCCGCACAGATACGCAGTATTTT	-	TRBV5-4	few	TRBJ2-3
CASSGQLEDTQYF	TGTGCCAGCAGCGGACAACTTGAAGATACGCAGTATTTT	-	TRBV7-2	many	TRBJ2-3
CASRETGSNYGYTF	TGTGCCAGCAGAGAGACAGGGAGTAACTATGGCTACACCTTC	TRBD1	TRBV6-2/TRBV6-3	many	TRBJ1-2
CASSVTLGMETQYF	TGTGCCAGCAGCGTAACCCTGGGCATGGAGACCCAGTACTTC	-	TRBV11-2	few	TRBJ2-5
CASKRGPGTNEKLFF	TGCGCCAGCAAAAGGGGGCCTGGGACTAATGAAAAACTGTTTTTT	TRBD1	TRBV5-1	many	TRBJ1-4
CASSYTQAFF	TGTGCCAGCAGTTACACCCAGGCTTTCTTT	-	TRBV6-6	many	TRBJ1-1
CASSLARPETQYF	TGTGCCAGCAGCTTGGCTAGGCCGGAGACCCAGTACTTC	-	TRBV7-6	few	TRBJ2-5
CSVDLYGGQGYEQYF	TGCAGCGTTGATCTTTATGGGGGACAAGGATACGAGCAGTACTTC	-	TRBV29-1	many	TRBJ2-7
CASSPGTRHEFQETQYF	TGTGCCAGCAGCCCCGGGACGCGACACGAATTTCAAGAGACCCAGTACTTC	-	TRBV7-3	many	TRBJ2-5